The TCR beta chain under discussion was sequenced for a study of blood T cell repertoires in COVID-19. As for the study in general: The United States, Italy and Spain were the sources of the acute and convalescent COVID-19 samples. Sample material is recorded as cDNA or gDNA derived from T cells, B-cell-depleted T cells, or PBMCs.

Germline V CDR1 and CDR2: MDHEN, SYDVKM. CDR3 length equals 15 residues. Trimming removed 6 bases at V and 1 base at J, with 16 bases between. Authors' analysis steps: The authors estimated nucleated cell counts from reference gene primer amplification. The repertoire was sequenced with immunoSEQ multiplex PCR; TCRdb's copy has only in-frame clones and lacks some. The DNA gave D and trimming, while V, J and clone size come from that table. Among some 53,000 clones, less than 90% were seen once, and the ten largest hold roughly 15%. The sample was peripheral blood. The V call is TRBV28, the J call TRBJ2-7; weak D call: TRBD2 (5 bases). The sequence derives from a human donor with active COVID-19. The donor label of this sample is uncertain. For the CDR3, the DNA is TGTGCCAGCAGGGCCCTGGAGGCCGTATCCTACGAGCAGTACTTC. Its protein is CASRALEAVSYEQYF.